This T cell receptor beta chain is from a study of blood T cells in healthy people across ages. Using a J-beta primer mix together with a sample-barcoded 5' primer, a second PCR was run for about 7 to 12 cycles. TCRdb reanalysed the 5' RACE reads using MiXCR and keeps one entry per CDR3 protein. Among 700,000 to 950,000 distinct CDR3 sequences, more than 40% were seen once, and the ten largest hold approximately 22%. This CDR3 comprises 16 residues. Germline assignment: CDR1 MNHEY and CDR2 SVGEGT. This clonotype showed up just a few times. The rearrangement uses TRBV6-2 or TRBV6-3 and TRBJ2-5, with D hard to call. The DNA end is a closer match to TRBJ2-7, so the J assignment may be wrong. Sequencing was performed on blood. The clonotype comes from a woman aged 60-75 years in good health. The CDR3, as DNA: TGTGCCAGCAGTTACCGACCCGGTCGTATAGAAGACGAGCAGTACTTC. This codes for CASSYRPGRIEDEQYF.